The present TCR beta chain was sequenced within a study of blood T cell repertoires in COVID-19. Study as a whole: Specimens from acute and convalescent COVID-19 originated in the United States, Italy and Spain. T cells, B-cell-depleted T cells, or PBMCs supplied cDNA or gDNA.

Profiled with immunoSEQ multiplex PCR; TCRdb holds only in-frame clones, not every one. This table has approximately 120,000 clones, approximately 90% appearing once. Enrollment of patients from Seattle took place during active infection, with longitudinal follow-up. The CDR3 runs to 16 residues. Germline V gives CDR1 SGHRS, CDR2 YFSETQ. Losses at the gene ends were 2 bases for V and 0 bases for J; bases not matched to a gene: 4. This clone was observed a single time. The gene calls are TRBV5-1 and TRBJ2-7, with TRBD2 identical over 11 bases. The sequenced sample was peripheral blood. The clonotype was recovered from a man aged 45-65 years with COVID-19, enrolled during active disease. This chain's CDR3 is CASSFGTSGFSYEQYF. The CDR3, as DNA: TGCGCCAGCAGCTTCGGGACTAGCGGATTCTCCTACGAGCAGTACTTC. The full variable domain, rest sourced from reference TRBV5-1 and TRBJ2-7, is KAGVTQTPRYLIKTRGQQVTLSCSPISGHRSVSWYQQTPGQGLQFLFEYFSETQRNKGNFPGRFSGRQFSNSRSEMNVSTLELGDSALYLCASSFGTSGFSYEQYFGPGTRLTVT.